This TCR beta chain derives from a study of blood T cell repertoires in COVID-19. Study in general: There were acute and convalescent COVID-19 samples, and they came from the United States, Italy and Spain. T cells, B-cell-depleted T cells, or PBMCs provided the cDNA or gDNA that served as material.

Authors' data handling: Quantification of nucleated cells was approximated via reference gene primer amplification. Using immunoSEQ multiplex PCR, the repertoire was profiled, and TCRdb retains in-frame clones only, with some absent. V, J and clone size are those of that table, while D and trimming were read from the DNA. Among fewer than 120,000 clones listed, 72% were seen once. The TCR comes from a woman aged 55 to 70 with acute or convalescent COVID-19. The sequenced sample consisted of peripheral blood.

In DNA form, the CDR3 reads TGTGCCAGTAGTATGAGAGGCGCGATCACTTCATTTTACAATGAGCAGTTCTTC. Amino acid sequence: CASSMRGAITSFYNEQFF. The chain uses TRBV19 and TRBJ2-1; no clear D gene. Trimming shortened V by 3 bases and J by 4 bases, and 22 bases separated the two germline ends. Germline V gene sequence: CDR1 LNHDA, CDR2 SQIVND (reference sequence). The CDR3 loop spans 18 amino acids.